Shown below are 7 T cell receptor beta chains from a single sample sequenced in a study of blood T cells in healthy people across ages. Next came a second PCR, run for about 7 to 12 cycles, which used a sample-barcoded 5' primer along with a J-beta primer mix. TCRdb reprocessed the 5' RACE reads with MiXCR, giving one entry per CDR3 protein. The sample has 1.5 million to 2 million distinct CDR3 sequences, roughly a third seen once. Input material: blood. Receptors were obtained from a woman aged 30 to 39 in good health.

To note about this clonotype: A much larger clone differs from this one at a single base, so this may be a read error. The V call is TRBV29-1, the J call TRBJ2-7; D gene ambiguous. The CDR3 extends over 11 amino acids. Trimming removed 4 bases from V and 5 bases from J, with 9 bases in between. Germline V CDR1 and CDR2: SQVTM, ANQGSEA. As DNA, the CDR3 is TGCAGCGTTGGTCTGTTAGACGAGCAGTACTTC. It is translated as CSVGLLDEQYF.

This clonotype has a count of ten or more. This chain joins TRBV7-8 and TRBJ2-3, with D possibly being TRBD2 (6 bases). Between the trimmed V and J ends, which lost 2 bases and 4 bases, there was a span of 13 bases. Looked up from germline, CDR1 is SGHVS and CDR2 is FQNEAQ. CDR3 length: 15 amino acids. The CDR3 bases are TGTGCCAGCAGCTTAAATGTGGGGGGACCAGATACGCAGTATTTT. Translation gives CASSLNVGGPDTQYF.

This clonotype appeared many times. CDR3 amino acids: CASSHGLGYEQYF. In DNA form, the CDR3 reads TGTGCCAGCAGTCACGGACTAGGCTACGAGCAGTACTTC. The rearrangement uses TRBV12-3 or TRBV12-4 and TRBJ2-7; 7 positions agree with TRBD2. The CDR3 consists of 13 residues. V lost 5 bases, J lost 3 bases, and 4 bases stayed unmatched.

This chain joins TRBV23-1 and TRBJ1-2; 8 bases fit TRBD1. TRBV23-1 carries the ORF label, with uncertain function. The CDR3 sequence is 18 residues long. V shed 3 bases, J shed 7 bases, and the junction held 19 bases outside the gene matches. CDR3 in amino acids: CASSQSAQTGESCRGYTF. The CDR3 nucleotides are TGCGCCAGCAGTCAGTCGGCCCAGACAGGGGAGTCCTGTCGTGGCTACACCTTC.

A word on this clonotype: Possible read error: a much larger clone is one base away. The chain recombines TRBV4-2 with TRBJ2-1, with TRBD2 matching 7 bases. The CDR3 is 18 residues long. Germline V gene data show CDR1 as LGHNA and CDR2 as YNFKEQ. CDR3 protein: CASSQELRPSGSYDEQFF. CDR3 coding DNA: TGTGCCAGCAGCCAAGAGTTGCGTCCTAGCGGTTCCTACGATGAGCAGTTCTTC.

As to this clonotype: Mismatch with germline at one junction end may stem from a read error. The CDR3 loop reads CASSLLARGTQANTGERFF. CDR3 nucleotides: TGTGCCAGCAGCTTACTGGCGCGGGGGACCCAGGCGAACACCGGGGAGCGGTTTTTT. The V gene is TRBV7-2, the J gene TRBJ2-2; TRBD2 aligns across 7 bases. CDR3 length: 19 amino acids. The germline V gene encodes CDR1 SGHTA and CDR2 FQGNSA.

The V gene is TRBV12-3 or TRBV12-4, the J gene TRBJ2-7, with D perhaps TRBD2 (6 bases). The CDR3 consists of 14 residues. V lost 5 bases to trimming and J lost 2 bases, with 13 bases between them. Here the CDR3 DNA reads TGTGCCAGCAGTAACGACGGGGGAACCTACGAGCAGTACTTC. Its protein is CASSNDGGTYEQYF.